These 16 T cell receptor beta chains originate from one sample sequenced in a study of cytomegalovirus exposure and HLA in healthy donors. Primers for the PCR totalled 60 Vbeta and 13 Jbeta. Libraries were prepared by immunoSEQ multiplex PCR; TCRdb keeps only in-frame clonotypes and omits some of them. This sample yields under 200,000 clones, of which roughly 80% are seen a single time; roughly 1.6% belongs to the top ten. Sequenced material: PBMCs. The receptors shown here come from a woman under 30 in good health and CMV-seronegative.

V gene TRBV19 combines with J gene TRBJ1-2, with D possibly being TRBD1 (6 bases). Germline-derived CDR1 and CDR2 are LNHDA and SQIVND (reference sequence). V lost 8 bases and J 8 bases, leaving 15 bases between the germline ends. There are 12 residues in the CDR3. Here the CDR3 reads CASADSDGGYTF. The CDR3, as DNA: TGTGCCAGTGCGGACAGCGACGGGGGCTACACCTTC.

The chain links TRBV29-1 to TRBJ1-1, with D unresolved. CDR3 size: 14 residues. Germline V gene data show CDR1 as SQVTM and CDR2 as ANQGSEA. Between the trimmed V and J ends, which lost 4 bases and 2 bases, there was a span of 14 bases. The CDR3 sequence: CSVVLGNHNTEAFF. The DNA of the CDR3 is TGCAGCGTTGTCTTGGGCAACCACAACACTGAAGCTTTCTTT.

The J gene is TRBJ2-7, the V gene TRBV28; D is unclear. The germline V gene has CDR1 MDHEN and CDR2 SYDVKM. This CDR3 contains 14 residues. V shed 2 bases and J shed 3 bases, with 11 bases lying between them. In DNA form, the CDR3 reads TGTGCCAGCAGTTTAAGCCAGGCGATCTACGAGCAGTACTTC. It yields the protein CASSLSQAIYEQYF.

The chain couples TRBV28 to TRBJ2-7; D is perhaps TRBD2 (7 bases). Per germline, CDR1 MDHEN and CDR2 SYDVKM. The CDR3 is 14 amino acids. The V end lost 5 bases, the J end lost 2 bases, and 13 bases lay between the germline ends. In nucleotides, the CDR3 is TGTGCCAGCAGTCCCGGGGGGCGGACCTACGAGCAGTACTTC. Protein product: CASSPGGRTYEQYF.

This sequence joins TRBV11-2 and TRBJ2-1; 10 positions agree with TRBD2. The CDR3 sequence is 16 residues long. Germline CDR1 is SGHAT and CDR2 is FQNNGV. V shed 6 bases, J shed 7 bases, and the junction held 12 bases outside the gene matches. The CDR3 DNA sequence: TGTGCCAGCAGTGCAAAAGCGGGAGGGCCAGAGAATGAGCAGTTCTTC. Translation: CASSAKAGGPENEQFF.

The CDR3 DNA is TGCGCCAGCAGAGCCGGGACTAGAACCTACGAGCAGTACGTC. This translates into CASRAGTRTYEQYV. This chain uses TRBV10-2 with TRBJ2-7; TRBD2 aligns across 8 bases. Germline CDR1 is WSHSY and CDR2 is SAAADI. The CDR3 loop spans 14 amino acids. V lost 6 bases and J lost 2; bases outside the gene matches: 6.

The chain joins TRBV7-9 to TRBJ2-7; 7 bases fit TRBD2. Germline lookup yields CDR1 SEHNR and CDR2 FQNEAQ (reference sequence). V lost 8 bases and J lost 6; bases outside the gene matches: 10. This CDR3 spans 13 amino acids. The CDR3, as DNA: TGTGCCAGCTACCTCGGGGAGGGTAGCGAGCAGTACTTC. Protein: CASYLGEGSEQYF.

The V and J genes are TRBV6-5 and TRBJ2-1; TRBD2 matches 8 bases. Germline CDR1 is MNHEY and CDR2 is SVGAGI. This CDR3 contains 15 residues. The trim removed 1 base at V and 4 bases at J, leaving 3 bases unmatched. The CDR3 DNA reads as TGTGCCAGCAGTTACTGGCGGGAGGCGTACAATGAGCAGTTCTTC. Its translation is CASSYWREAYNEQFF.

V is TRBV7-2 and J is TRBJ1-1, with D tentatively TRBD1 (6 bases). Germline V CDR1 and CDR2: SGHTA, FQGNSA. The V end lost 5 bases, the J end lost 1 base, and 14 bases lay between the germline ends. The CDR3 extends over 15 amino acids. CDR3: CASSRGGGQNTEAFF. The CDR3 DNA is TGTGCCAGCAGCCGGGGAGGGGGACAGAACACTGAAGCTTTCTTT.

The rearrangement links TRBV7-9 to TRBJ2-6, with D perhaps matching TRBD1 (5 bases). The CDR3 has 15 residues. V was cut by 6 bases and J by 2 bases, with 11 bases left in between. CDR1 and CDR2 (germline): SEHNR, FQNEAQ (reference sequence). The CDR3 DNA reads TGTGCCAGCAGGGCGGCAGGGACTGGGGCCAACGTCCTGACTTTC. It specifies CASRAAGTGANVLTF.

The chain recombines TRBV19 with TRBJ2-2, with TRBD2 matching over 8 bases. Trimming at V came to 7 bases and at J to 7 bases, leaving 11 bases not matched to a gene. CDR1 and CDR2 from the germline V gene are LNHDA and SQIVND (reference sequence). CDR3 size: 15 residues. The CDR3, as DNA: TGTGCCAGTAAAGGAAGCGGGAGAGGGGGCGGGGAGCTGTTTTTT. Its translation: CASKGSGRGGGELFF.

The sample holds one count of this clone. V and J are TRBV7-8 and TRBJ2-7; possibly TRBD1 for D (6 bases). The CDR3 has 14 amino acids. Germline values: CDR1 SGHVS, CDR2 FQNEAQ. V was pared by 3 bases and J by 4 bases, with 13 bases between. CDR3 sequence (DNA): TGTGCCAGCAGCTTGGTTCAGGGGACATACGAGCAGTACGTC. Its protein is CASSLVQGTYEQYV.

CDR3: CASSGSSKRENEQFF. Here the CDR3 DNA reads TGTGCCAGCAGTGGATCGAGCAAGCGGGAGAATGAGCAGTTCTTC. The rearrangement links TRBV2 to TRBJ2-1; 8 nucleotides line up with TRBD2. Trimming removed 4 bases from V and 7 bases from J; junction bases left unmatched: 9. This CDR3 has 15 residues. CDR1 is SNHLY and CDR2 is FYNNEI in the germline V gene. Looking up the rest from reference TRBV2 and TRBJ2-1 gives the full variable domain: EPEVTQTPSHQVTQMGQEVILRCVPISNHLYFYWYRQILGQKVEFLVSFYNNEISEKSEIFDDQFSVERPDGSNFTLKIRSTKLEDSAMYFCASSGSSKRENEQFFGPGTRLTVL.

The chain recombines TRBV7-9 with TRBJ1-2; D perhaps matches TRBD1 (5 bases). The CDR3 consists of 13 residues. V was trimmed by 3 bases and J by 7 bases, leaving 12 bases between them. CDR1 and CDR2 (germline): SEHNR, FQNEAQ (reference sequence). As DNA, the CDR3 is TGTGCCAGCAGCTTGGGGCAGGGAGGTGGCTACACCTTC. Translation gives CASSLGQGGGYTF.

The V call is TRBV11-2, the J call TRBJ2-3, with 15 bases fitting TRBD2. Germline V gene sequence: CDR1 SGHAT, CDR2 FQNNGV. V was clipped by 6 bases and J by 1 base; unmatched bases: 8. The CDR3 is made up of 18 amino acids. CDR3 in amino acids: CASRSAGLAGGGTDTQYF. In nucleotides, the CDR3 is TGTGCCAGCAGATCAGCGGGACTAGCGGGAGGCGGCACAGATACGCAGTATTTT.

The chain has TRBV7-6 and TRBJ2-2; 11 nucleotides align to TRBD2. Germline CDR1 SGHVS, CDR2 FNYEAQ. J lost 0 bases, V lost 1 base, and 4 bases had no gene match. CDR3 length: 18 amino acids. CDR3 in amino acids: CASSLVPSGRTNTGELFF. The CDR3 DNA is TGTGCCAGCAGCTTAGTACCTAGCGGGAGGACGAACACCGGGGAGCTGTTTTTT. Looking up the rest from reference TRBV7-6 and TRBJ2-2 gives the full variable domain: GAGVSQSPRYKVTKRGQDVALRCDPISGHVSLYWYRQALGQGPEFLTYFNYEAQQDKSGLPNDRFSAERPEGSISTLTIQRTEQRDSAMYRCASSLVPSGRTNTGELFFGEGSRLTVL.